What follows describes a single T cell receptor (beta chain). This clonotype has only a few counts. Its antigen is unknown. It has no much larger one-base neighbor in the sample; base qualities were not kept. Ophthalmopathy patients had moderately to severely active disease, Clinical Activity Score of at least 3, NOSPECS grade of at least 4, and duration under 3 months. Any patient with an uncontrolled infection, another autoimmune disease, pregnancy or lactation was excluded. Diagnoses were established on the basis of clinical symptoms, serum thyroxine and TRAb, thyroid ultrasound, and orbital computed tomography. PBMCs were separated from under 12 ml of fresh peripheral blood using Ficoll-Paque density gradient centrifugation. Total RNA was extracted using Trizol reagent, and RNA quality was assessed on an Agilent 2100 Bioanalyzer. The source of the sample is a study of T cells in Graves' hyperthyroidism and ophthalmopathy (dated by TCRdb to the late 2010s). Looking at the study overall: Peripheral blood was collected at initial diagnosis, before any treatment. To identify TCR V-J signatures that set the groups apart, the researchers used a discovery cohort of about a hundred patients, made up of fewer than 50 with Graves' ophthalmopathy and about 59 with stable Graves' hyperthyroidism. According to the paper, TCR Vbeta CDR3 sequencing was carried out on 120 to 150 peripheral blood samples, which came from fewer than 50 ophthalmopathy, some 73 hyperthyroidism and approximately 17 progressor patients. For training and testing, the roughly 97 patients in the discovery cohort were randomly divided in a 7:3 ratio. After blood sampling, hyperthyroidism patients were treated with methimazole at a starting dose of 30 mg daily, and ophthalmopathy patients were treated with high-dose intravenous methylprednisolone. Thyroid tissue and blood T-cell repertoires from more than 5 Graves' hyperthyroidism patients were also compared in the study. An independent validation cohort of under 20 hyperthyroidism patients and 17 patients who later progressed to ophthalmopathy tested prospective prediction of ophthalmopathy.

Taken from the germline V gene, the CDR1 and CDR2 loops are SGHTS and YDEGEE. The trim is 0 bases for V and 2 bases for J, with a gap of 12 bases between the germline ends. The CDR3 runs 15 amino acids, cysteine and phenylalanine included. Only the CDR3 DNA is retained, 45 bases long and in frame from the first base. TCR beta CDR3 regions were amplified from RNA transcripts. A first-round RT-PCR of the TCR CDR3 used the HTBI primer set with the Qiagen OneStep RT-PCR kit. Libraries were constructed in a second round of multiplex PCR, after which size selection and purification were performed. Paired-end sequencing of the libraries was performed with 100 bp reads on an Illumina HiSeq2000. In the authors' own workflow: SOAPnuke was used to process the raw data, throwing out any read that contained adapters or uncalled bases, had a mean Phred below 15, or lacked an exact constant-primer or identifier match. High-quality paired reads were merged using COPE v1.2.5, and each unique nucleotide sequence was defined as a clonotype. MiTCR v1.1 was used to align clonotypes to the IMGT TRBV, TRBD and TRBJ reference segments. The analysis included only V-J combinations with a frequency above 0.0001, which together covered 99.2% of the repertoires. The TCS score was defined as the ratio of F50 (clonal expansion) to E x V (chaos), calculated using BLOSUM62-based TCRdist between CDR3 peptides within each V-J. Welch's t-statistics and random forest reduced around 550 V-J features to around 14, which were used in a naive Bayes classifier (R e1071). TCRdb redid the processing of the public reads, applying fastp at Q25 and MiXCR, and retained in-frame beta chains. A single entry per CDR3 protein holds the most common genes and DNA from its merged rows. TCRdb, not the original authors, processed these V and J calls. The sample contains about 530,000 distinct CDR3 sequences, 15% to 20% of them found a single time. The top ten constitute roughly 15% of the sample.

The investigation overall reported the following: Ophthalmopathy was separated from stable hyperthyroidism by a 13 V-J signature model, with approximately 85% sensitivity and approximately 81% specificity obtained in cross-validation and 80%/75% obtained in testing. Most expanded thyroid clonotypes (frequency above 0.001) were also found in blood, which suggests that blood repertoires may mirror thyroid immune responses. In validation, the model predicted progression to ophthalmopathy with 65% to 71% sensitivity and about 73% specificity, a median of 6.5 months before onset. No statistical method was used to set the sample size in advance, and investigators knew the group allocation.

In this chain, TRBV5-8 is recombined with TRBJ2-7, and the D gene may be TRBD2, 6 bases matching. Sequencing was done on a sample of blood. The sequence was obtained from a woman between 18 and 29 years old with Graves' ophthalmopathy. The DNA is TGTGCCAGCAGCTTGGGAGCGGGCTCACCCTACGAGCAGTACTTC. Its amino acids are CASSLGAGSPYEQYF.